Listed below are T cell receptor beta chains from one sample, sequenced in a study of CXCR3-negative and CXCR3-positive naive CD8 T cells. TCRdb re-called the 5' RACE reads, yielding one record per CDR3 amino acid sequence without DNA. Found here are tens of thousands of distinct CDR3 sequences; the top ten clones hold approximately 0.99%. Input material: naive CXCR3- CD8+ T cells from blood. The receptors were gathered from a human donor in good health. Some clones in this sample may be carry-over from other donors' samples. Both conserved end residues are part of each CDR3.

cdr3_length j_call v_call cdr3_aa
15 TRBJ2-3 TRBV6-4 CASSDSGGATDTQYF
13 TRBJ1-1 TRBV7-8 CASSLRQGTEAFF
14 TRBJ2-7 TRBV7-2 CASSLELAAYEQYF
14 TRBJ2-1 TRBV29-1 CSVEGGDSYNEQFF
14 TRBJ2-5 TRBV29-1 CSVVSASYQETQYF
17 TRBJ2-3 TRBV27 CASSLLAPAGSTDTQYF
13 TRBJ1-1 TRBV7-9 CASVYPGGTEAFF
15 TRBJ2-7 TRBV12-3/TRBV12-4 CASSSGYRYSYEQYF
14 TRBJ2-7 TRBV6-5 CASSSPQGIREQYF
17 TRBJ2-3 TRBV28 CASSVPTGGQDTDTQYF
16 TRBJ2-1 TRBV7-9 CASSPRQDSSYNEQFF
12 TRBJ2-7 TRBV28 CASSFLMREQYF
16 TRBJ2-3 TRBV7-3 CASSLLMGLAKDTQYF
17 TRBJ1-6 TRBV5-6 CASSLYQTGDHNSPLHF
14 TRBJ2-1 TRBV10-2 CASSLGLLGNEQFF
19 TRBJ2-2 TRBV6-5 CASSYFTPQGTVSTGELFF
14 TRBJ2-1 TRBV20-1 CIARVPAEYNEQFF
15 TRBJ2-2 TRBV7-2 CASSQTAFNTGELFF
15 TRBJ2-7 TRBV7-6 CASSLSTSPVYEQYF
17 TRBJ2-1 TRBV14 CASSQTKTSGTDNEQFF
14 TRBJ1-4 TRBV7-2 CASSLRQSNEKLFF
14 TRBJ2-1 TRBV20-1 CSARDRGTYNEQFF
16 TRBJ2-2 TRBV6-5 CASSPPETENTGELFF
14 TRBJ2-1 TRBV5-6 CASSLAASYNEQFF
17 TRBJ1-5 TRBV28 CASTQGSNRQGYQPQHF
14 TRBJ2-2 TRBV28 CASSLLGTTGELFF
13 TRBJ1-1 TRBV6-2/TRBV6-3 CASSYSENTEAFF
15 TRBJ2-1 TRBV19 CASSPQGQVGNEQFF
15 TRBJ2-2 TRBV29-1 CSVLLPGGPTGELFF
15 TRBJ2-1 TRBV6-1 CASSEGAVGWNEQFF
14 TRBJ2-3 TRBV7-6 CASSPLGATDTQYF
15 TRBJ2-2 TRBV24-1 CATRGGGLNTGELFF
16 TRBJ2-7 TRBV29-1 CSVEGAENGKLHEQYF
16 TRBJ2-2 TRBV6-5 CASSYGETENTGELFF
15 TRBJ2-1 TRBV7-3 CASSSISGDYNEQFF
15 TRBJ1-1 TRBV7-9 CASSLQDRLNTEAFF
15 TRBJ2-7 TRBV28 CASSLRGQASYEQYF
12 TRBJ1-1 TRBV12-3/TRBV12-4 CASSFENTEAFF
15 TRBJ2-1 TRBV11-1 CASSGKGSSYNEQFF
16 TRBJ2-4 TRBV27 CASSSLAGLAKNIQYF
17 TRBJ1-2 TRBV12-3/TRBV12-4 CASTIGPGGDPAYGYTF
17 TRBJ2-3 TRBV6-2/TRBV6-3 CASSPGQATSREDTQYF
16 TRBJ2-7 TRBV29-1 CSVDGLLDRESNEQYF
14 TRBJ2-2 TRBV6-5 CASSYLRGPGELFF
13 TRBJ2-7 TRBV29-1 CSVEDYGMDEQYF
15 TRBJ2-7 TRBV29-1 CSVEEVGQVGYEQYF
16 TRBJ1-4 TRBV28 CASSPLWGSTNEKLFF
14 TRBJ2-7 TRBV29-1 CSIEQGGGMDEQYF